This section outlines one TCR beta chain sequence together with its context. The antigen remains unidentified. Germline lookup yields CDR1 SGHTA and CDR2 FQGNSA. The length of the CDR3 is 16 residues. Unmatched junction bases numbered 5, after V lost 0 bases and J lost 5 bases. This sample was included in a study of cytomegalovirus exposure and HLA in healthy donors. Whole-study findings and limits: Judged likely to be a sequencing artifact was a cluster of highly shared sequence variants.

The PCR made use of 60 Vbeta and 13 Jbeta primers. Per the original data handling: Later analysis identified tens of millions of unique TCR beta chains, roughly 11 million shared. Method: immunoSEQ multiplex PCR; TCRdb's copy keeps in-frame clones and lacks some. From that table come the V and J calls and clone size; the DNA was used to work out D and trimming. This sample has 65,000 to 95,000 clones, with more than 60% found just once. What was sequenced was PBMCs. The gene calls are TRBV7-2 and TRBJ1-4; 8 positions match TRBD1. The sequence came from a male donor in good health and CMV-seropositive. The CDR3 nucleotides read TGTGCCAGCAGCTTAGCTGTACAGGGGGGAAATGAAAAACTGTTTTTT. Translating it yields CASSLAVQGGNEKLFF. The whole variable domain, remainder taken from reference TRBV7-2 and TRBJ1-4, is GAGVSQSPSNKVTEKGKDVELRCDPISGHTALYWYRQSLGQGLEFLIYFQGNSAPDKSGLPSDRFSAERTGGSVSTLTIQRTQQEDSAVYLCASSLAVQGGNEKLFFGSGTQLSVL.